Presented here are 15 T cell receptor beta chains from one specimen sequenced in a study of blood T cell repertoires in COVID-19. The method was immunoSEQ multiplex PCR; TCRdb's version includes in-frame clones alone and lacks a portion of them. The top ten clones hold over 15% of a sample with 200,000 to 250,000 clones, 70% to 90% of them seen once. Sequenced: peripheral blood. These TCRs come from a man aged 50 to 60 with COVID-19, enrolled during active disease.

The chain carries TRBV4-1 and TRBJ1-1; TRBD1 is a possible D gene (5 bases). CDR1 is MGHRA, CDR2 YSYEKL, per germline. V lost 1 base, J lost 1 base, and 7 bases lay in between. CDR3 size: 14 residues. CDR3 sequence reads: CASSQVGANTEAFF. DNA of the CDR3: TGCGCCAGCAGCCAAGTTGGGGCGAACACTGAAGCTTTCTTT.

CDR3 DNA: TGTGCCAGCAGCCAAGACCCAGGGAACACCGGGGAGCTGTTTTTT. This translates into CASSQDPGNTGELFF. This chain links TRBV3-1 (or the pseudogene TRBV3-2) with TRBJ2-2; D ambiguous. V lost 0 bases to trimming and J lost 1 base, with 6 bases between them. Germline assignment: CDR1 LGHDT and CDR2 YNNKEL (reference sequence). The CDR3 extends over 15 amino acids.

This clone was recorded once. The chain carries TRBV5-4 and TRBJ2-1; TRBD1 aligns across 9 bases. V trimming: 4 bases; J trimming: 6 bases; junction bases outside the gene matches: 5. From germline, CDR1 is SGHNT and CDR2 YYREEE (reference sequence). CDR3 size: 14 residues. The CDR3 nucleotides read TGTGCCAGCAGCGAAAGGACAGGGGCCAATGAGCAGTTCTTC. Translation gives CASSERTGANEQFF.

The chain has TRBV29-1 and TRBJ1-1; D is unclear. Trimming removed 2 bases from V and 4 bases from J, with 11 bases in between. The CDR3 has 13 residues. Germline V gene sequence: CDR1 SQVTM, CDR2 ANQGSEA. CDR3 coding DNA: TGCAGCGTTGAAATTAGGGCGGGCACTGAAGCTTTCTTT. This sequence encodes CSVEIRAGTEAFF.

This clone appeared once. This chain links TRBV28 with TRBJ2-7; D uncertain. The CDR3 length is 15 residues. In germline, CDR1 is MDHEN, CDR2 SYDVKM. Trimming cost V 6 bases and J 2 bases, with 17 bases left between them. CDR3 protein: CASSETPDTTYEQYF. The CDR3 bases are TGTGCCAGCAGCGAAACCCCCGACACAACCTACGAGCAGTACTTC.

This chain connects TRBV7-2 to TRBJ2-5; D remains ambiguous. The CDR3 has 13 residues. V was trimmed by 2 bases and J by 5 bases, leaving 9 bases between them. Germline V gene lookup returns CDR1 SGHTA and CDR2 FQGNSA. DNA of the CDR3: TGTGCCAGCAGCTTACGGGTTTCCGAGACCCAGTACTTC. Amino acid sequence: CASSLRVSETQYF.

The chain carries TRBV7-8 and TRBJ1-6, with 9 bases lining up with TRBD1. J gave up 13 bases and V 4 bases, and 14 bases lay outside the gene matches. Per germline, CDR1 SGHVS and CDR2 FQNEAQ. The CDR3 covers 16 residues. CDR3 protein: CASSSPGQGGIFPLHF. Written as DNA, the CDR3 is TGTGCCAGCAGCTCCCCGGGACAGGGTGGGATTTTTCCCCTCCACTTT. Full variable domain (missing parts from reference TRBV7-8 and TRBJ1-6): GAGVSQSPRYKVAKRGQDVALRCDPISGHVSLFWYQQALGQGPEFLTYFQNEAQLDKSGLPSDRFFAERPEGSVSTLKIQRTQQEDSAVYLCASSSPGQGGIFPLHFGNGTRLTVT.

V gene TRBV6-2 or TRBV6-3 combines with J gene TRBJ2-1, with 8 nucleotides matching TRBD2. The CDR3 loop spans 13 amino acids. V gave up 4 bases and J gave up 7 bases; unmatched junction bases: 3. Germline V CDR1 and CDR2: MNHEY, SVGEGT. Here the CDR3 DNA reads TGTGCCAGCAGTTGGACTAGCCGGAATGAGCAGTTCTTC. Translation gives CASSWTSRNEQFF.

The chain has TRBV2 and TRBJ1-4, with D unclear. Germline CDR1 SNHLY, CDR2 FYNNEI. This CDR3 has 15 residues. V dropped 6 bases and J dropped 0 bases, with 11 bases sitting between them. This chain's CDR3 is CASRSSYATNEKLFF. CDR3 nucleotide sequence: TGTGCCAGCAGGTCGTCCTATGCAACTAATGAAAAACTGTTTTTT.

V and J are TRBV6-5 and TRBJ2-7; D is ambiguous. V was trimmed by 5 bases and J by 2 bases, leaving 16 bases between them. The CDR3 loop spans 15 amino acids. CDR1 and CDR2 from the germline V gene are MNHEY and SVGAGI. CDR3 in amino acids: CASSPTLLPTYEQYF. CDR3 coding DNA: TGTGCCAGCAGTCCCACACTATTACCAACCTACGAGCAGTACTTC.

The V and J genes are TRBV9 and TRBJ2-3, with 8 bases fitting TRBD1. CDR3 length: 14 residues. Trimming cost V 2 bases and J 6 bases; bases outside gene matches: 5. The germline CDR1 and CDR2 sequences are SGDLS and YYNGEE. The CDR3 DNA reads TGTGCCAGCAGCGTTCAGGGGGCCTCGGATACGCAGTATTTT. This codes for CASSVQGASDTQYF.

The chain uses TRBV6-5 and TRBJ2-1, with a tentative D call TRBD1 (5 bases). V was cut by 4 bases and J by 1 base, with 8 bases left in between. This CDR3 has 14 amino acids. Germline loops: CDR1 MNHEY, CDR2 SVGAGI. The CDR3 DNA follows: TGTGCCAGCAGTTCAGGGCCTTCCTACAATGAGCAGTTCTTC. Its translation: CASSSGPSYNEQFF.

This chain uses TRBV11-2 with TRBJ2-1; TRBD2 agrees at 14 bases. From germline, CDR1 is SGHAT and CDR2 FQNNGV. V dropped 1 base and J dropped 5; count of bases not matched to a gene: 4. The CDR3 is 17 amino acids. In DNA, the CDR3 is TGTGCCAGCAGCTTAGCCGGGACTAGCGGGAGCAACAATGAGCAGTTCTTC. Protein sequence: CASSLAGTSGSNNEQFF.

The rearrangement joins TRBV15 to TRBJ1-6; D call uncertain. The CDR3 runs to 14 residues. Germline V gene data show CDR1 as LNHNV and CDR2 as YYDKDF (reference sequence). Trimming took off 0 bases at V and 13 bases at J, with 13 bases between the two ends. CDR3 region: CATSRETGRSPLHF. The CDR3, as DNA: TGTGCCACCAGCAGAGAGACGGGAAGGTCGCCCCTCCACTTT.

The chain uses TRBV19 and TRBJ2-5, with D tentatively TRBD1 (6 bases). Looked up from germline, CDR1 is LNHDA and CDR2 is SQIVND (reference sequence). The length of the CDR3 is 12 residues. With 2 bases removed from V and 5 bases from J, the gap between germline ends came to 6 bases. CDR3 nucleotides: TGTGCCAGTAGTATAAGGGGGGAGACCCAGTACTTC. Protein product: CASSIRGETQYF.